The T cell receptor (beta chain) under discussion was sequenced for a study of blood T cell repertoires in COVID-19. The wider study: Sources were T cells, B-cell-depleted T cells, or PBMCs; the material itself was cDNA or gDNA.

Germline CDR1 and CDR2: LNHDA and SQIVND (reference sequence). The V end was cut by 1 base, the J end by 4 bases, with 16 bases between. The CDR3 is made up of 16 amino acids. This clone was counted a few times. In the original analysis: From reference gene primer amplification, estimates of nucleated cell counts were derived. Here immunoSEQ multiplex PCR was the method, and the copy in TCRdb shows in-frame clones only, minus some. Clone size and V and J calls were adopted from that table, with D and trimming inferred from the DNA. In the table there are 100,000 to 150,000 clones, more than 70% of which are singletons.

The genes are TRBV19 and TRBJ1-1; the D is unclear. This sequence was found in a human donor in a cohort sampled during active COVID-19. Input material: peripheral blood. CDR3 bases: TGTGCCAGTAGTATAGTAGGGAGCCTACCTGGCACTGAAGCTTTCTTT. The encoded protein is CASSIVGSLPGTEAFF.